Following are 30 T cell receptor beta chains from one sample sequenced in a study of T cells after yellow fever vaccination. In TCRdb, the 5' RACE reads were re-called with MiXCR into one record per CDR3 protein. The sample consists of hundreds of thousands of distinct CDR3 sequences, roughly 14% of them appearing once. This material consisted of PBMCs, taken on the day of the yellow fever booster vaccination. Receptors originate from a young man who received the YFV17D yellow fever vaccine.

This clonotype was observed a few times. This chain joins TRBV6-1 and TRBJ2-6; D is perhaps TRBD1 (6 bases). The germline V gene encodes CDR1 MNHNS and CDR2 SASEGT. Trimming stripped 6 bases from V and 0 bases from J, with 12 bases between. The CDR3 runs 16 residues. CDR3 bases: TGTGCCAGCAGCCCGGACAGAACCTCTGGGGCCAACGTCCTGACTTTC. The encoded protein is CASSPDRTSGANVLTF.

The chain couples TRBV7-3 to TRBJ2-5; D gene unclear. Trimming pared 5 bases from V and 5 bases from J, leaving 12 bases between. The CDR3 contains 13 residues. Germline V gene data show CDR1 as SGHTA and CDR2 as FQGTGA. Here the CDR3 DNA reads TGTGCCAGCAGCCTCGGAGTCGCGGAGACCCAGTACTTC. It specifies CASSLGVAETQYF.

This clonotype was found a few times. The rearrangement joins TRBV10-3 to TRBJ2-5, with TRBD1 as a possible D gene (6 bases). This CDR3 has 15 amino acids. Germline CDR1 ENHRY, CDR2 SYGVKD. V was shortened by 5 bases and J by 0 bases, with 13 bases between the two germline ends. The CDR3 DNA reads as TGTGCCATCAGTCGACAGGCTTTAGACCAAGAGACCCAGTACTTC. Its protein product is CAISRQALDQETQYF.

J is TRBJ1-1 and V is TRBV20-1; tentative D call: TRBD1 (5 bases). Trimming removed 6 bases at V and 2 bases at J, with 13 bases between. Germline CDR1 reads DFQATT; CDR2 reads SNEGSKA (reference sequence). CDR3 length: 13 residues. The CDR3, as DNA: TGCAGTGCAACGCAAGGGGCCAACACTGAAGCTTTCTTT. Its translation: CSATQGANTEAFF.

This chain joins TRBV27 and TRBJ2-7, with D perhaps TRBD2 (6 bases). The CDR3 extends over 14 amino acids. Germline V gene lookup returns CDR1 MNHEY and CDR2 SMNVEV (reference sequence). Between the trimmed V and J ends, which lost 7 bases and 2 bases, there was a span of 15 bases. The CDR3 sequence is CASISGRTPYEQYF. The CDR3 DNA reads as TGTGCCAGCATTTCGGGGAGGACTCCCTACGAGCAGTACTTC.

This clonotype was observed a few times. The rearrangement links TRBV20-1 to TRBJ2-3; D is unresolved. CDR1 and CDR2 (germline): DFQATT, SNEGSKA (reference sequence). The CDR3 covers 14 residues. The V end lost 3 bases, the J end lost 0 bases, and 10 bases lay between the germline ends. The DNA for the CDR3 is TGCAGTGCTAGTTCCCCGGATAGCACAGATACGCAGTATTTT. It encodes CSASSPDSTDTQYF.

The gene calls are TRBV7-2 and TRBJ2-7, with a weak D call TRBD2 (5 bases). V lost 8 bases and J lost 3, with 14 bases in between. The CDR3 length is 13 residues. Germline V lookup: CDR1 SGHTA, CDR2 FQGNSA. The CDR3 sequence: CASSLTRVYEQYF. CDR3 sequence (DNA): TGTGCCAGCTCACTAACTAGGGTCTACGAGCAGTACTTC. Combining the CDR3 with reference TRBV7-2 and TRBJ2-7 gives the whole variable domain GAGVSQSPSNKVTEKGKDVELRCDPISGHTALYWYRQSLGQGLEFLIYFQGNSAPDKSGLPSDRFSAERTGGSVSTLTIQRTQQEDSAVYLCASSLTRVYEQYFGPGTRLTVT.

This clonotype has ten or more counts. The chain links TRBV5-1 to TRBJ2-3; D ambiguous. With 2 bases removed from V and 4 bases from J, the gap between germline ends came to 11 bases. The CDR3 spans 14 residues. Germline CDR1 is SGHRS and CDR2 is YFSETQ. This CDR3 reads CASSFRRPADTQYF. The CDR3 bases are TGCGCCAGCAGCTTCAGGCGTCCAGCAGATACGCAGTATTTT. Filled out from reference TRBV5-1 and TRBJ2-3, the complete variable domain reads KAGVTQTPRYLIKTRGQQVTLSCSPISGHRSVSWYQQTPGQGLQFLFEYFSETQRNKGNFPGRFSGRQFSNSRSEMNVSTLELGDSALYLCASSFRRPADTQYFGPGTRLTVL.

CDR3 residues: CASSPGGGTVETQYF. The DNA for the CDR3 is TGCGCCAGCAGCCCCGGGGGGGGAACGGTAGAGACCCAGTACTTC. This rearrangement joins TRBV4-3 to TRBJ2-5; 8 bases fit TRBD2. Trimming cost V 4 bases and J 4 bases; bases outside gene matches: 8. Germline V gene lookup returns CDR1 LGHNA and CDR2 YSLEER. This CDR3 is 15 amino acids long.

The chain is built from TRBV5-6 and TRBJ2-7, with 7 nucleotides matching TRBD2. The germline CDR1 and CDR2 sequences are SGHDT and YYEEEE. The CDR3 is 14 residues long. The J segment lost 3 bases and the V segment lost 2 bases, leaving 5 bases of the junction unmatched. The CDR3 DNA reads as TGTGCCAGCAGCTTCGGGAGGCCCGGCTACGAGCAGTACTTC. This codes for CASSFGRPGYEQYF.

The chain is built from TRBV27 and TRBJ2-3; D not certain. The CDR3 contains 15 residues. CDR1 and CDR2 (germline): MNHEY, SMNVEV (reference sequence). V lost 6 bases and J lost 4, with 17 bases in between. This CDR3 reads CASSSTAPFADTQYF. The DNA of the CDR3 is TGTGCCAGCAGCTCAACCGCCCCCTTTGCAGATACGCAGTATTTT.

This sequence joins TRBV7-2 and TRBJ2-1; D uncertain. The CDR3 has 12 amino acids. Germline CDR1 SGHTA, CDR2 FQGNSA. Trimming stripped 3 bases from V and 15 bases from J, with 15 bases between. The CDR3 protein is CASSLGLEFSFF. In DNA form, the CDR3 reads TGTGCCAGCAGCTTGGGTTTGGAGTTCTCGTTCTTC.

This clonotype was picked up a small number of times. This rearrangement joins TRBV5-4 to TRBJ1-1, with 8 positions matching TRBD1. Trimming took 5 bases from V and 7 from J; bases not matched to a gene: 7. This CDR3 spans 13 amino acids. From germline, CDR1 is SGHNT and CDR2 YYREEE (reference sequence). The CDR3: CASRQTGVGEAFF. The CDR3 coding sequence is TGTGCCAGCAGGCAGACAGGGGTGGGTGAAGCTTTCTTT.

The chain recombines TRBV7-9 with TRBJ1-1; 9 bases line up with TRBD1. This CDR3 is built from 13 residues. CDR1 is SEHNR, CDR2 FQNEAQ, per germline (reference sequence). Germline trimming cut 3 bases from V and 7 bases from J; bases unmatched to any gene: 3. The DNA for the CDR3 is TGTGCCAGCAGCTTTACAGGGGGCCTTGAAGCTTTCTTT. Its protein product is CASSFTGGLEAFF.

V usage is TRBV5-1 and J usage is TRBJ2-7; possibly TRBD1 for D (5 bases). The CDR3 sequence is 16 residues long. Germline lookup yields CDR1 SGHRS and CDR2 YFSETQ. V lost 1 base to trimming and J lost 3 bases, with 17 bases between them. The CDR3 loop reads CASSLLITGHYYEQYF. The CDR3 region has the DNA TGCGCCAGCAGCTTGCTCATTACCGGACATTACTACGAGCAGTACTTC.

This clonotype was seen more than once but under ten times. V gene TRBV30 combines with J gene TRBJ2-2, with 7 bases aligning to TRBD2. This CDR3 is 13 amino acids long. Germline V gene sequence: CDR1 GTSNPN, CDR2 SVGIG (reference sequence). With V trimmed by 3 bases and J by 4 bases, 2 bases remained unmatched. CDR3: CAWRASGTGELFF. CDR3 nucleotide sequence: TGTGCCTGGAGGGCTAGCGGCACCGGGGAGCTGTTTTTT.

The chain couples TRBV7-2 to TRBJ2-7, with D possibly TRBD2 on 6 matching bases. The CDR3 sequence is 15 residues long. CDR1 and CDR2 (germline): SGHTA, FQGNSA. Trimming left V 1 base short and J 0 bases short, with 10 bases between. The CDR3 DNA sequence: TGTGCCAGCAGCTTAGGAACTAGCTTCTCCTACGAGCAGTACTTC. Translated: CASSLGTSFSYEQYF.

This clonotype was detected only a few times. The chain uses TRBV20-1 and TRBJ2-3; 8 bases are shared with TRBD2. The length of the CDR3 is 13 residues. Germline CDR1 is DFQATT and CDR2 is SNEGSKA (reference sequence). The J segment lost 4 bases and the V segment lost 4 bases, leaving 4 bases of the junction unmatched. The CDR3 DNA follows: TGCAGTGCTAAGCGGGAGATGGCAGATACGCAGTATTTT. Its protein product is CSAKREMADTQYF.

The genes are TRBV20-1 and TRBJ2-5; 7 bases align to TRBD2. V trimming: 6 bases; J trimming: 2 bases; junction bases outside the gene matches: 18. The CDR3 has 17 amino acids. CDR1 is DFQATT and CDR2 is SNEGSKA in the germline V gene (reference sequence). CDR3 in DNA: TGCAGTGCCCACGGGGGGATGTTAGCGGGCGAACAAGAGACCCAGTACTTC. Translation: CSAHGGMLAGEQETQYF.

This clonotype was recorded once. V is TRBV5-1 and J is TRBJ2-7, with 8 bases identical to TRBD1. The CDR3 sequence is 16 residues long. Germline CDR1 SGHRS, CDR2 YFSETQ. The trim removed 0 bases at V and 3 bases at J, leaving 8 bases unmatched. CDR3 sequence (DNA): TGCGCCAGCAGCTTGGGCCGACAGGGGAAGGGCTACGAGCAGTACTTC. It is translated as CASSLGRQGKGYEQYF.

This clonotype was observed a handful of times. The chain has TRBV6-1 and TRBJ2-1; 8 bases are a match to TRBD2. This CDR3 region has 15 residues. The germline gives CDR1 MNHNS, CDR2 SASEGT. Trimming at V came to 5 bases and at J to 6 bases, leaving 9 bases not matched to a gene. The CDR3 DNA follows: TGTGCCAGCAGTCCGTTCAGCGGGAGTTTCAATGAGCAGTTCTTC. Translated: CASSPFSGSFNEQFF.

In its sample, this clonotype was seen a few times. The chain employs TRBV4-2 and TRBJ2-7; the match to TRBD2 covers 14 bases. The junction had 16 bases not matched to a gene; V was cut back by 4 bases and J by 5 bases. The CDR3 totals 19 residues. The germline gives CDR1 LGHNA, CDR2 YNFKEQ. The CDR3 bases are TGTGCCAGCAGCCTCCGACTAGCGGGAGGGCCAAGGTCGAACCACGAGCAGTACTTC. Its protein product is CASSLRLAGGPRSNHEQYF.

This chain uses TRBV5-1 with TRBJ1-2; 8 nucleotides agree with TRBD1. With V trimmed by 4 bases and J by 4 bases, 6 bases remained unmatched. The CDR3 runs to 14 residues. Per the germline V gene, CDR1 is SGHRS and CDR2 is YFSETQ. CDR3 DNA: TGCGCCAGCAGCATTGGACAGGGAGGCTATGGCTACACCTTC. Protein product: CASSIGQGGYGYTF.

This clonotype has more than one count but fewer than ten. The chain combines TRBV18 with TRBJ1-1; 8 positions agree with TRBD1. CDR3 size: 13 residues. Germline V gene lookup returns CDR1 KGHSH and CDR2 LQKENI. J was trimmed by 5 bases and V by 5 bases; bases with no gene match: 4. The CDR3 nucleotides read TGTGCCAGCTCAGGGGGACAGGCAACTGAAGCTTTCTTT. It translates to CASSGGQATEAFF.

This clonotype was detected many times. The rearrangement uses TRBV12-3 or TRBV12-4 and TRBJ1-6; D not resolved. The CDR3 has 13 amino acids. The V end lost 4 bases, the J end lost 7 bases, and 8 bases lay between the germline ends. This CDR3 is CASSSKENSPLHF. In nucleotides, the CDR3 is TGTGCCAGCAGTTCCAAGGAGAATTCACCCCTCCACTTT.

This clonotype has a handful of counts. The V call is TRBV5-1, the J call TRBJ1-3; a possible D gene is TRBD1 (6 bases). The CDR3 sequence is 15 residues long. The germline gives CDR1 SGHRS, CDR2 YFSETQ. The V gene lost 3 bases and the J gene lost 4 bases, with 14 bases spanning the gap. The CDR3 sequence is CASSSHTGSGNTIYF. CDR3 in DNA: TGCGCCAGCAGCTCACATACAGGGTCCGGAAACACCATATATTTT.

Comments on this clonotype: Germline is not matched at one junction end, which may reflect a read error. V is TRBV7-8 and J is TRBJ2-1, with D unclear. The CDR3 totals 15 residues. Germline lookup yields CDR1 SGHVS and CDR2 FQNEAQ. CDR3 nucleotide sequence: TGTGCCAACAGCTTAGAGCCCTCTACCTACAATGAGCAGTTCTTC. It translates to CANSLEPSTYNEQFF.

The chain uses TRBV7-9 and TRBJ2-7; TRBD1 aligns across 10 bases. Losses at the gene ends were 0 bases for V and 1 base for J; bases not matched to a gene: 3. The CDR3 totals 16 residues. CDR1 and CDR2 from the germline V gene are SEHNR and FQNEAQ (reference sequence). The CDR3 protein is CASSLAKGQGSYEQYF. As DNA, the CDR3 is TGTGCCAGCAGCTTAGCCAAGGGACAGGGGTCCTACGAGCAGTACTTC.

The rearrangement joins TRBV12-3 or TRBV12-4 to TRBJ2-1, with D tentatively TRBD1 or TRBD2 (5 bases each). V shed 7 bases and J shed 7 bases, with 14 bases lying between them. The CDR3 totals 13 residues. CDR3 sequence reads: CASTFGWGNEQFF. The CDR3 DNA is TGTGCCAGCACCTTCGGTTGGGGGAATGAGCAGTTCTTC.

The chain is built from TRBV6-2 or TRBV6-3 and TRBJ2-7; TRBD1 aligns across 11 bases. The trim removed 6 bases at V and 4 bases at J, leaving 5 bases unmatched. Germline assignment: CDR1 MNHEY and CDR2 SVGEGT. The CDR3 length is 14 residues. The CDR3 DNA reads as TGTGCCAGCAGGAACCGGGACAGGGGGTACGAGCAGTACTTC. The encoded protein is CASRNRDRGYEQYF.